These T cell receptor beta chains were read from a single sample in a study of molecular identifiers for immune sequencing clone quantification. TCRdb re-derived calls from the PCR reads in MiXCR, one entry per CDR3 protein. The sample gives under 350,000 distinct CDR3 sequences, 24% of which show up once; around 0.7% is in the top ten. Sequenced: naive CD8+ T cells from blood, with Jurkat cell RNA spiked in. All receptors come from a human donor in good health. Some libraries in this study had Jurkat cell RNA spiked in. CDR3s include the opening cysteine and the closing phenylalanine or tryptophan. The order of the fields is V gene, clone size, D gene, J gene, CDR3 protein, CDR3 DNA. D genes are given only for firm matches. The size of a clone is reported for some rows only, either as once, few or many, or as a class for expanded clones.

V gene: TRBV7-9
clone size: -
D gene: TRBD1
J gene: TRBJ2-7
CDR3 protein: CASSPGDRNSYEQYF
CDR3 DNA: TGTGCCAGCAGCCCGGGGGACAGGAACTCCTACGAGCAGTACTTC

V gene: TRBV4-1
clone size: many
D gene: TRBD2
J gene: TRBJ2-7
CDR3 protein: CASSQVSRGLVF
CDR3 DNA: TGCGCCAGCAGCCAAGTGTCCAGGGGACTAGTCTTC

V gene: TRBV19
clone size: -
D gene: -
J gene: TRBJ1-1
CDR3 protein: CASSIPGVEAFF
CDR3 DNA: TGTGCCAGTAGTATCCCGGGAGTTGAAGCTTTCTTT

V gene: TRBV13
clone size: few
D gene: -
J gene: TRBJ2-3
CDR3 protein: CASTESDGSRSDTQYF
CDR3 DNA: TGTGCCAGCACCGAATCGGACGGGAGTAGGTCAGATACGCAGTATTTT

V gene: TRBV5-1
clone size: many
D gene: TRBD2
J gene: TRBJ2-7
CDR3 protein: CASSPFGGASEQYF
CDR3 DNA: TGCGCCAGCAGCCCCTTCGGGGGGGCCTCCGAGCAGTACTTC

V gene: TRBV12-3/TRBV12-4
clone size: few
D gene: -
J gene: TRBJ2-1
CDR3 protein: CASRTGTEPYNEQFF
CDR3 DNA: TGTGCCAGCAGAACCGGGACTGAACCGTACAATGAGCAGTTCTTC

V gene: TRBV13
clone size: many
D gene: -
J gene: TRBJ2-3
CDR3 protein: CASSQGPTEYF
CDR3 DNA: TGTGCCAGCAGCCAGGGACCCACGGAGTATTTT

V gene: TRBV14
clone size: many
D gene: -
J gene: TRBJ2-1
CDR3 protein: CASSPGTARPNEQFF
CDR3 DNA: TGTGCCAGCAGTCCCGGGACCGCCCGACCCAATGAGCAGTTCTTC

V gene: TRBV7-2
clone size: few
D gene: TRBD1
J gene: TRBJ2-7
CDR3 protein: CASSWTGQGIYEQYF
CDR3 DNA: TGTGCCAGCAGCTGGACGGGACAGGGGATCTACGAGCAGTACTTC

V gene: TRBV12-3/TRBV12-4
clone size: many
D gene: TRBD2
J gene: TRBJ2-1
CDR3 protein: CASSLVGLAGYNEQFF
CDR3 DNA: TGTGCCAGCAGTTTAGTCGGTCTAGCGGGCTACAATGAGCAGTTCTTC

V gene: TRBV15
clone size: many
D gene: -
J gene: TRBJ2-5
CDR3 protein: CATSREYSYQETQYF
CDR3 DNA: TGTGCCACCAGCAGAGAATACAGTTACCAAGAGACCCAGTACTTC

V gene: TRBV4-3
clone size: many
D gene: -
J gene: TRBJ1-1
CDR3 protein: CASSPAAGANTEAFF
CDR3 DNA: TGCGCCAGCAGCCCAGCTGCGGGGGCGAACACTGAAGCTTTCTTT

V gene: TRBV20-1
clone size: -
D gene: TRBD1
J gene: TRBJ1-5
CDR3 protein: CSARGLQGNSNQPQHF
CDR3 DNA: TGCAGTGCTAGAGGATTACAGGGGAATAGCAATCAGCCCCAGCATTTT

V gene: TRBV7-2
clone size: -
D gene: TRBD1
J gene: TRBJ2-1
CDR3 protein: CASSSRQGEVNAQFF
CDR3 DNA: TGTGCCAGCAGCTCAAGACAGGGGGAGGTCAATGCGCAGTTCTTC

V gene: TRBV5-1
clone size: few
D gene: -
J gene: TRBJ2-5
CDR3 protein: CASSFLTQVETQYF
CDR3 DNA: TGCGCCAGCAGCTTCTTGACCCAAGTAGAGACCCAGTACTTC

V gene: TRBV5-1
clone size: -
D gene: -
J gene: TRBJ1-1
CDR3 protein: CASSLGGAWAEAFF
CDR3 DNA: TGCGCCAGCAGCTTGGGGGGGGCCTGGGCTGAAGCTTTCTTT

V gene: TRBV5-3
clone size: -
D gene: TRBD1
J gene: TRBJ2-5
CDR3 protein: CASSEDRGSDPHETQYF
CDR3 DNA: TGTGCCAGCAGCGAGGACAGGGGGTCGGACCCTCACGAGACCCAGTACTTC

V gene: TRBV29-1
clone size: -
D gene: TRBD2
J gene: TRBJ2-1
CDR3 protein: CSAYPSGRIREQFF
CDR3 DNA: TGCAGCGCCTACCCTAGCGGGAGGATAAGGGAGCAGTTCTTC